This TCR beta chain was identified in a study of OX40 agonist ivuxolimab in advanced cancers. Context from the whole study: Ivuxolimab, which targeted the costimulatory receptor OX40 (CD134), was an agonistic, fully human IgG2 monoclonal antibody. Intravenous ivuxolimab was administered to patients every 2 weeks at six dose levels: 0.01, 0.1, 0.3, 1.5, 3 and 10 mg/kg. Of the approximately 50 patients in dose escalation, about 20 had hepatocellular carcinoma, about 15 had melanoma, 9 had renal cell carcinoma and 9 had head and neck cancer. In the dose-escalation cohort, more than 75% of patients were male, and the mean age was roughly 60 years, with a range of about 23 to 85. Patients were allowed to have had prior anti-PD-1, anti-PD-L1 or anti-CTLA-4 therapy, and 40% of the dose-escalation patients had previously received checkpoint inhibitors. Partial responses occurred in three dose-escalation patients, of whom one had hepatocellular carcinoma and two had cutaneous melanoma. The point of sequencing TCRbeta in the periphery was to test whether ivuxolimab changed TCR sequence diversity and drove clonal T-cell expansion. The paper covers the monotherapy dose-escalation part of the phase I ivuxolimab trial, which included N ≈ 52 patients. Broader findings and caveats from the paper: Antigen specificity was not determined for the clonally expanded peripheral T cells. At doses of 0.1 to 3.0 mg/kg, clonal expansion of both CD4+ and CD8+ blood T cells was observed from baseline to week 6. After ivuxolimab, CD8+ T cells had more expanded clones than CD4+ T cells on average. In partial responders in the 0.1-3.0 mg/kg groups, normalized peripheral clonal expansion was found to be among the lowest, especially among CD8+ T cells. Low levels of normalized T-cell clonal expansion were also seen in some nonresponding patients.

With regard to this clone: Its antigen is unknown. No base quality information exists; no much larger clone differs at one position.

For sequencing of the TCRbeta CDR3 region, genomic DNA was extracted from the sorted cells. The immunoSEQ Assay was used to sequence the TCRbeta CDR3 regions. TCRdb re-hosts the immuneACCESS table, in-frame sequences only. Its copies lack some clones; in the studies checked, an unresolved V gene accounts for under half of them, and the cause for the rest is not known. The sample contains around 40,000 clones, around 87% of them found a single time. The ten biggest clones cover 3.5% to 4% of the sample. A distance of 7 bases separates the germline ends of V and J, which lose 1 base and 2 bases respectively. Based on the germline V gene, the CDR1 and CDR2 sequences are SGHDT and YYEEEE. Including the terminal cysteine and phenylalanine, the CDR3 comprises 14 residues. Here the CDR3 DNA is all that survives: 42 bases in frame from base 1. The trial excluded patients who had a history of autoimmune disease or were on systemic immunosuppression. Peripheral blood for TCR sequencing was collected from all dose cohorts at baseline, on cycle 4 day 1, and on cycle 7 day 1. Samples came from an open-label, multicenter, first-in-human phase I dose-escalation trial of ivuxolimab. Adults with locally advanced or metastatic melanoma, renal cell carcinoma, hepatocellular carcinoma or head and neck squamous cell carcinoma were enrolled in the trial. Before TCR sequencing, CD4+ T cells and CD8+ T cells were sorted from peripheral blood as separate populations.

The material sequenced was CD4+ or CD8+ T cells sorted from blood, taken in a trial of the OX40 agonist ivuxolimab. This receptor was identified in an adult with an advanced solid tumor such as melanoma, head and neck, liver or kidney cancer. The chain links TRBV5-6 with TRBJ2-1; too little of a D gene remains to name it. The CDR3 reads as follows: CASSLRRAYNEQFF. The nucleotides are TGTGCCAGCAGCTTGAGACGGGCCTACAATGAGCAGTTCTTC.